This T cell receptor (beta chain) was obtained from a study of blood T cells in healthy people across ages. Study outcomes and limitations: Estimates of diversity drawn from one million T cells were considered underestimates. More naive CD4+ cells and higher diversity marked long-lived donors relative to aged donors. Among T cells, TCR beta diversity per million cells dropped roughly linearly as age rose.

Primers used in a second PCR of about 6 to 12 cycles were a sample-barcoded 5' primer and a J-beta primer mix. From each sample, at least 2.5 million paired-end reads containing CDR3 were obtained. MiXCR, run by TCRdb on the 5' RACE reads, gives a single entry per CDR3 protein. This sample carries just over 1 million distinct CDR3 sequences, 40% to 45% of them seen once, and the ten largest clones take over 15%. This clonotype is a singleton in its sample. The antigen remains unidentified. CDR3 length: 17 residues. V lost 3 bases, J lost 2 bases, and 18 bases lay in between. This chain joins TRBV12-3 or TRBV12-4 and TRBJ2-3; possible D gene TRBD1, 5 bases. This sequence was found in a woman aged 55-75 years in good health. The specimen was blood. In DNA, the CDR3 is TGTGCCAGCAGTTTCCGCCGCAGGGATGGCCCCACAGATACGCAGTATTTT. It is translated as CASSFRRRDGPTDTQYF.